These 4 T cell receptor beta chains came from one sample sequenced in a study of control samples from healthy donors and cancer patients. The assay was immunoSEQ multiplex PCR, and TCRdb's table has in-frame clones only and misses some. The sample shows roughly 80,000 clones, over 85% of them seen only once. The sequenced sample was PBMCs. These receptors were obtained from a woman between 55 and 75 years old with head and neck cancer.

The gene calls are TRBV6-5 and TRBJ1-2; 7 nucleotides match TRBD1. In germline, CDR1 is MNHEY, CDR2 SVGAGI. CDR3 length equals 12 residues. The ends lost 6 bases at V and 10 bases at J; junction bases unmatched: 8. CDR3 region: CASRPLDRDYTF. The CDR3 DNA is TGTGCCAGCAGACCCCTCGACAGGGACTACACCTTC.

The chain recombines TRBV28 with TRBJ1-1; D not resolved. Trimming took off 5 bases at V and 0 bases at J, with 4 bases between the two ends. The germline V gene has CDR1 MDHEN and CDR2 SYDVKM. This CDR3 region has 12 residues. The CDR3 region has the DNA TGTGCCAGCAGTCCACTGAACACTGAAGCTTTCTTT. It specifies CASSPLNTEAFF.

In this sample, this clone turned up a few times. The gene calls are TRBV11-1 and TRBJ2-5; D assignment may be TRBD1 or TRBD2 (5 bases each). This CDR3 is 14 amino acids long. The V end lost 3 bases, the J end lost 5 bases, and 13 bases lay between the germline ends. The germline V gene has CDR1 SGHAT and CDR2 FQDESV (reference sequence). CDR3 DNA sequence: TGTGCCAGCAGCTTTGGCCGGGGCGGGGAGACCCAGTACTTC. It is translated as CASSFGRGGETQYF. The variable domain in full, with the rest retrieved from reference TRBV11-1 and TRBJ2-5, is EAEVAQSPRYKITEKSQAVAFWCDPISGHATLYWYRQILGQGPELLVQFQDESVVDDSQLPKDRFSAERLKGVDSTLKIQPAELGDSAMYLCASSFGRGGETQYFGPGTRLLVL.

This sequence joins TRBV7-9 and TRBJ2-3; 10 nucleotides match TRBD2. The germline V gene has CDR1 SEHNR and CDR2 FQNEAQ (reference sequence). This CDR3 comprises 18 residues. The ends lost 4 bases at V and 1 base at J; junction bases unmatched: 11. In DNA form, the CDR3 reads TGTGCCAGCAGCTCCGTACCCCCTAGCGGGAGCGGCACAGATACGCAGTATTTT. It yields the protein CASSSVPPSGSGTDTQYF.